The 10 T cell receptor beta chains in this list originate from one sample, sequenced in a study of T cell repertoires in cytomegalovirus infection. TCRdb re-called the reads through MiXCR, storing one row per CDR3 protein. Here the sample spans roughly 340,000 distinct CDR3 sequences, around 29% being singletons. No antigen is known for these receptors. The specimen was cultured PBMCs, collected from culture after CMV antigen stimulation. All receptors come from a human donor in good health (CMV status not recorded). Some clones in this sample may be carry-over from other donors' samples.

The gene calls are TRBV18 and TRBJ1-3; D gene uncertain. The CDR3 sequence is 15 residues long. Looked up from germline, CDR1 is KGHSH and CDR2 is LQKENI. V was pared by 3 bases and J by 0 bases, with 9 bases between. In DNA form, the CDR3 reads TGTGCCAGCTCACCTAAGGAAGGCTCTGGAAACACCATATATTTT. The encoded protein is CASSPKEGSGNTIYF.

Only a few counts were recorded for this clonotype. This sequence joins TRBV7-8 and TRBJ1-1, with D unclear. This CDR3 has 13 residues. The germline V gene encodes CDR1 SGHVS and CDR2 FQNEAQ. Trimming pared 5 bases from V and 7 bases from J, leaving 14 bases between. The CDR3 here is CASSLYSGVEAFF. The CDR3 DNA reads TGTGCCAGCAGCCTTTACTCTGGGGTTGAAGCTTTCTTT. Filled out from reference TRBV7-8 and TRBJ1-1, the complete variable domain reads GAGVSQSPRYKVAKRGQDVALRCDPISGHVSLFWYQQALGQGPEFLTYFQNEAQLDKSGLPSDRFFAERPEGSVSTLKIQRTQQEDSAVYLCASSLYSGVEAFFGQGTRLTVV.

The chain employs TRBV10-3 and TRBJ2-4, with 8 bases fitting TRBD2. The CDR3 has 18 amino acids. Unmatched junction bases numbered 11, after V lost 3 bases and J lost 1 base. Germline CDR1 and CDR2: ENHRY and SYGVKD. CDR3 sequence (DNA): TGTGCCATCAGTGACCCGGGAGGGATCCGAAACGCCAAAAACATTCAGTACTTC. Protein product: CAISDPGGIRNAKNIQYF.

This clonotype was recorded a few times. Written as DNA, the CDR3 is TGTGCCAGCAGTTACCCCGGACATGACGAGACCCAGTACTTC. Translating gives CASSYPGHDETQYF. J is TRBJ2-5 and V is TRBV6-2 or TRBV6-3; possible D gene TRBD1, 5 bases. CDR3 length: 14 amino acids. Trimming stripped 2 bases from V and 5 bases from J, with 12 bases between. In germline, CDR1 is MNHEY, CDR2 SVGEGT.

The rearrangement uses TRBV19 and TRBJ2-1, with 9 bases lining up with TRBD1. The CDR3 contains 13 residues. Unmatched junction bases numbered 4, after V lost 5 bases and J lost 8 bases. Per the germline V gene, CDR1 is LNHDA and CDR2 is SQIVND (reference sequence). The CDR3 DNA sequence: TGTGCCAGTAGTGGACAGGGGTTTGATGAGCAGTTCTTC. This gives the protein CASSGQGFDEQFF.

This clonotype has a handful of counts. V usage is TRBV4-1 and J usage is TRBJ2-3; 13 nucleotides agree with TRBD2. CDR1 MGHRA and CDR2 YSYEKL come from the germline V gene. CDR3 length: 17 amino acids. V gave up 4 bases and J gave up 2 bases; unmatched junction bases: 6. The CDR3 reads CASSRQGLAGNTDTQYF. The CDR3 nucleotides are TGCGCCAGCAGCCGTCAGGGACTAGCGGGGAACACAGATACGCAGTATTTT.

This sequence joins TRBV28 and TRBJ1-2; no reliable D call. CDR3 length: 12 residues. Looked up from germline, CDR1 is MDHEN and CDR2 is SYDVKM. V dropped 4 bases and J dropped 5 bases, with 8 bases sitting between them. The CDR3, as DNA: TGTGCCAGCAGTTCGGCCCCTTATGGCTACACCTTC. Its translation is CASSSAPYGYTF.

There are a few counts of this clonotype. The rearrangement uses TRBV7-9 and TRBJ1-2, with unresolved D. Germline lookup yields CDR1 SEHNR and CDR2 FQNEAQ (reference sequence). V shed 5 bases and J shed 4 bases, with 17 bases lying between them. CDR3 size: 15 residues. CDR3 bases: TGTGCCAGCAGCCACCTCTCGGACGGTTCCTATGGCTACACCTTC. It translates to CASSHLSDGSYGYTF. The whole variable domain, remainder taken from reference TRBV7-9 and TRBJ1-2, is DTGVSQNPRHKITKRGQNVTFRCDPISEHNRLYWYRQTLGQGPEFLTYFQNEAQLEKSRLLSDRFSAERPKGSFSTLEIQRTEQGDSAMYLCASSHLSDGSYGYTFGSGTRLTVV.

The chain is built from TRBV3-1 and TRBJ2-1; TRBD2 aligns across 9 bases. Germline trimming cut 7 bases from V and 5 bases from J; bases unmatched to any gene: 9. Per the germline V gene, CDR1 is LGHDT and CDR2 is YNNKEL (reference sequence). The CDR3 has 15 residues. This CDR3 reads CASILSGSKNNEQFF. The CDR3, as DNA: TGTGCCAGCATCCTTAGCGGGAGCAAGAACAATGAGCAGTTCTTC.

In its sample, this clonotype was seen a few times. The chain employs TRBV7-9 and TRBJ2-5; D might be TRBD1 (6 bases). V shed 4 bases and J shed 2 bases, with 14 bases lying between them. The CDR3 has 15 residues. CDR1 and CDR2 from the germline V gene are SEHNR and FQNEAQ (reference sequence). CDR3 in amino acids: CASSSGTLSQETQYF. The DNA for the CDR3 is TGTGCCAGCAGCTCCGGGACATTATCACAAGAGACCCAGTACTTC. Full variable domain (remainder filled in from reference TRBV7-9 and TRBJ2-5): DTGVSQNPRHKITKRGQNVTFRCDPISEHNRLYWYRQTLGQGPEFLTYFQNEAQLEKSRLLSDRFSAERPKGSFSTLEIQRTEQGDSAMYLCASSSGTLSQETQYFGPGTRLLVL.